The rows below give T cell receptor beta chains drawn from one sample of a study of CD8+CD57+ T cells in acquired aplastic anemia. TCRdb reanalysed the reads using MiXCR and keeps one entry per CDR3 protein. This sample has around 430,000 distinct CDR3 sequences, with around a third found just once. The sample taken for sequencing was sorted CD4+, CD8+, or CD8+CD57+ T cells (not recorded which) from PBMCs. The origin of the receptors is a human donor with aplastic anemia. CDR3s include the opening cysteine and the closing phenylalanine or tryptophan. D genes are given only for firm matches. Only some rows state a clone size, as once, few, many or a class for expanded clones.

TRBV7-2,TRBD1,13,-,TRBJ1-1,TGTGCCAGCAGCCGGGACAGGGGAAACGGAGCTTTCTTT,CASSRDRGNGAFF
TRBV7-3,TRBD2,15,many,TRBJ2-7,TGTGCCAGCAGCTTAGCTAGCGGGAGGCTCAACGAGCAGTACTTC,CASSLASGRLNEQYF
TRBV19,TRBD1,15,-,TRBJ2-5,TGTGCCAGTAGTACTACAGGGGGCTGGCAAGAGACCCAGTACTTC,CASSTTGGWQETQYF
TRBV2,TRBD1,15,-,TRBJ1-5,TGTGCCAGCAGATCGGGACAGGGGGAACGTCAGCCCCAGCATTTT,CASRSGQGERQPQHF
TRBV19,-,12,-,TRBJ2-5,TGTGCCAGTAGTACCTGGCAAGAGACCCAGTACTTC,CASSTWQETQYF
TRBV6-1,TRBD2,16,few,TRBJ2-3,TGTGCCAGCAGCGAACAGGCGGGAGAGCGCACAGATACGCAGTATTTT,CASSEQAGERTDTQYF
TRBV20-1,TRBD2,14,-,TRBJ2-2,TGCAGTGCTGTTGGGACTAACGGTGACGGGGAGCTGTTTTTT,CSAVGTNGDGELFF
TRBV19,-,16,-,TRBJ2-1,TGTGCCAGTAGTATTGTGAGGGTCAGCTCCTACAATGAGCAGTTCTTC,CASSIVRVSSYNEQFF
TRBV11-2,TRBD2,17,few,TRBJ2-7,TGTGCCAGCAGCTTAAAAATAGCGGGAGTGGGTTCCTACGAGCAGTACTTC,CASSLKIAGVGSYEQYF
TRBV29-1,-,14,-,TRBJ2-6,TGCAGCGTTGAAGATTTGCTCGGGGCCAACGTCCTGACTTTC,CSVEDLLGANVLTF
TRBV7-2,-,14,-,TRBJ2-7,TGTGCCAGCAGCTTGGGACTTCTAGCCTACGAGCAGTACTTC,CASSLGLLAYEQYF
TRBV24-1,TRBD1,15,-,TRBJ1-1,TGTGCCACCAGTGGGGGAACCGGGACAGCCATTGAAGCTTTCTTT,CATSGGTGTAIEAFF
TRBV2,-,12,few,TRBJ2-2,TGTGCCAGCATTCTCGACACCGGGGAGCTGTTTTTT,CASILDTGELFF
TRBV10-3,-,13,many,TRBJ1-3,TGTGCCATAGCGGGGACGACTGGAAACACCATATATTTT,CAIAGTTGNTIYF
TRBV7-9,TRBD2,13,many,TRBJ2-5,TGTGCCAGCACCGAGCCGGGGGGGGAGACCCAGTACTTC,CASTEPGGETQYF
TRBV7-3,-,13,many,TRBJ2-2,TGTGCCAGCAGCCCCGTAATTACCGGGGAGCTGTTTTTT,CASSPVITGELFF
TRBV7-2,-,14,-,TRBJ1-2,TGTGCCAGCAGTTTACAGGGTTCGGACTATGGCTACACCTTC,CASSLQGSDYGYTF
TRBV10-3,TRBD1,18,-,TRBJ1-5,TGTGCCATCAGTGAGTCTAGGACAGGGTTGGGTCGCAATCAGCCCCAGCATTTT,CAISESRTGLGRNQPQHF
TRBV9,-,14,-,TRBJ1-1,TGTGCCAGCAGCGTACGGGGTGGAGGCACTGAAGCTTTCTTT,CASSVRGGGTEAFF
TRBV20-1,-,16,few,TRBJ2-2,TGCAGTAAACATCTAGGCCCGAGAACGAACACCGGGGAGCTGTTTTTT,CSKHLGPRTNTGELFF
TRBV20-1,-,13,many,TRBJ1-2,TGCAGTGCTAGAGAGGGGGCATATAATAGCTACACCTTC,CSAREGAYNSYTF
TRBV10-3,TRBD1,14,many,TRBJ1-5,TGTGCCATTGGGACAGGGGCTGAGAATCAGCCCCAGCATTTT,CAIGTGAENQPQHF
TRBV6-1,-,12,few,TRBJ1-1,TGTGCCAGCAGCCTCGACAGGAAAGAAGCTTTCTTT,CASSLDRKEAFF
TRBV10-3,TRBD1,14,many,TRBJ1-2,TGTGCCATCAGCTCCCCCGGGACAGGGGTTGGCTACACCTTC,CAISSPGTGVGYTF
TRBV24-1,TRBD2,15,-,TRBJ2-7,TGTGCCAGCGTCCCCGGGACTAGCGGCTCCTACGAGCAGTACTTC,CASVPGTSGSYEQYF
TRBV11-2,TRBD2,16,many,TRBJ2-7,TGTGCCAGCAGCTTAGTCGGGACTAGCGAACGAAACGAGCAGTACTTC,CASSLVGTSERNEQYF